One and the same sample provided the 13 T cell receptor beta chains below, sequenced in a study of blood T cell repertoires in COVID-19. Assay used: immunoSEQ multiplex PCR; TCRdb lists only in-frame clones, some missing. Among some 41,000 clones, about 90% were seen once, and the ten largest hold around 8.5%. The sequenced material came from peripheral blood. The source of these receptors is a human donor in a cohort sampled during active COVID-19.

The chain joins TRBV7-2 to TRBJ2-4; 10 positions match TRBD1. This CDR3 has 15 residues. V was pared by 4 bases and J by 7 bases, with 7 bases of the junction left unmatched. Looked up from germline, CDR1 is SGHTA and CDR2 is FQGNSA. The CDR3 nucleotides are TGTGCCAGCAGCTCCGGGACAGGGGTTCAGAACATTCAGTACTTC. Protein sequence: CASSSGTGVQNIQYF.

The chain uses TRBV4-2 and TRBJ2-1; a weak D match, TRBD2 (5 bases). The CDR3 sequence is 15 residues long. V lost 3 bases and J 7 bases, leaving 16 bases between the germline ends. The germline CDR1 and CDR2 sequences are LGHNA and YNFKEQ. The CDR3 loop reads CASSQAITGLNEQFF. The CDR3 nucleotides are TGTGCCAGCAGCCAGGCAATTACGGGGTTAAATGAGCAGTTCTTC.

This clone is medium-sized. The chain is built from TRBV12-5 and TRBJ2-7, with 7 positions matching TRBD2. J lost 3 bases, V lost 5 bases, and 7 bases had no gene match. Germline CDR1 LGHNT, CDR2 FRNRAP. The CDR3 contains 14 residues. This CDR3 is CASGPAGGGYEQYF. CDR3 nucleotides: TGTGCTAGTGGTCCCGCTGGCGGGGGCTACGAGCAGTACTTC.

The chain is built from TRBV7-2 and TRBJ2-3; 7 bases agree with TRBD1. The J segment lost 6 bases and the V segment lost 3 bases, leaving 3 bases of the junction unmatched. This CDR3 spans 13 amino acids. Per the germline V gene, CDR1 is SGHTA and CDR2 is FQGNSA. The CDR3, as DNA: TGTGCCAGCAGCTTCGACAGGGTGGATACGCAGTATTTT. This codes for CASSFDRVDTQYF. Together with reference TRBV7-2 and TRBJ2-3, the CDR3 gives the full variable domain: GAGVSQSPSNKVTEKGKDVELRCDPISGHTALYWYRQSLGQGLEFLIYFQGNSAPDKSGLPSDRFSAERTGGSVSTLTIQRTQQEDSAVYLCASSFDRVDTQYFGPGTRLTVL.

The chain carries TRBV6-5 and TRBJ1-1; D remains ambiguous. CDR3 length: 13 residues. The germline V and J ends were trimmed by 10 bases and 0 bases, with 12 bases remaining between them. The germline V gene encodes CDR1 MNHEY and CDR2 SVGAGI. The CDR3 sequence: CATTSPVNTEAFF. The CDR3 DNA reads as TGTGCCACCACTTCTCCGGTGAACACTGAAGCTTTCTTT.

The V and J genes are TRBV30 and TRBJ2-5, with a tentative D call TRBD1 (6 bases). The CDR3 loop spans 14 amino acids. Germline V gene sequence: CDR1 GTSNPN, CDR2 SVGIG (reference sequence). V was pared by 2 bases and J by 1 base, with 11 bases between. CDR3 sequence reads: CAWSLGQRQETQYF. CDR3 in DNA: TGTGCCTGGAGTCTCGGACAGCGCCAAGAGACCCAGTACTTC.

The chain recombines TRBV5-6 with TRBJ2-3; weak D call: TRBD2 (5 bases). Trimming removed 5 bases from V and 6 bases from J, with 13 bases in between. CDR1 SGHDT and CDR2 YYEEEE come from the germline V gene. The CDR3 loop spans 13 amino acids. The DNA of the CDR3 is TGTGCCAGCAGAATAACCGGCGGGGATACGCAGTATTTT. Translation: CASRITGGDTQYF.

The rearrangement joins TRBV5-6 to TRBJ1-3; 8 bases are a match to TRBD1. With V trimmed by 2 bases and J by 0 bases, 7 bases remained unmatched. The CDR3 length is 17 residues. CDR1 is SGHDT and CDR2 is YYEEEE in the germline V gene. The CDR3 region has the DNA TGTGCCAGCAGCTTATACGGACAGGGTTTCTCTGGAAACACCATATATTTT. Translation: CASSLYGQGFSGNTIYF.

This clone was detected a few times. The V call is TRBV25-1, the J call TRBJ1-6; 8 bases map to TRBD1. This CDR3 is 17 amino acids long. Looked up from germline, CDR1 is MGHDK and CDR2 is SYGVNS. Losses at the gene ends were 1 base for V and 10 bases for J; bases not matched to a gene: 12. CDR3 sequence reads: CASSESQGGSSGSPLHF. The DNA of the CDR3 is TGTGCCAGCAGTGAATCACAGGGGGGGTCGAGCGGCTCACCCCTCCACTTT. The whole variable domain, filled in from reference TRBV25-1 and TRBJ1-6, reads EADIYQTPRYLVIGTGKKITLECSQTMGHDKMYWYQQDPGMELHLIHYSYGVNSTEKGDLSSESTVSRIRTEHFPLTLESARPSHTSQYLCASSESQGGSSGSPLHFGNGTRLTVT.

A remark on this clone: Other nucleotide sequences from this sample produce the same CDR3. J is TRBJ2-3 and V is TRBV7-9, with D perhaps TRBD2 (6 bases). V lost 3 bases and J lost 0, with 7 bases in between. Germline CDR1 is SEHNR and CDR2 is FQNEAQ (reference sequence). This CDR3 comprises 14 residues. CDR3 protein: CASSLEGSTDTQYF. For the CDR3, the DNA is TGTGCCAGCAGCTTGGAGGGAAGCACAGATACGCAGTATTTT.

This chain joins TRBV9 and TRBJ2-2; 9 nucleotides line up with TRBD2. The CDR3 contains 16 residues. Germline V gene data show CDR1 as SGDLS and CDR2 as YYNGEE. The V and J ends lost 4 bases and 2 bases, in that order; junction bases with no gene match: 6. The CDR3 sequence: CASSSLTSGNTGELFF. The CDR3 DNA sequence: TGTGCCAGCAGCTCACTGACTAGCGGTAACACCGGGGAGCTGTTTTTT.

The V call is TRBV3-1 (or the pseudogene TRBV3-2), the J call TRBJ1-2, with D unresolved. Trimming took off 0 bases at V and 4 bases at J, with 12 bases between the two ends. CDR1 LGHDT and CDR2 YNNKEL come from the germline V gene (reference sequence). This CDR3 contains 15 residues. Here the CDR3 DNA reads TGTGCCAGCAGCCAAGATCAACCGGGATCCTATGGCTACACCTTC. Protein: CASSQDQPGSYGYTF.

The rearrangement uses TRBV6-5 and TRBJ2-3; D remains unclear. V was trimmed by 8 bases and J by 1 base, leaving 13 bases between them. The CDR3 covers 14 residues. Germline V gives CDR1 MNHEY, CDR2 SVGAGI. Here the CDR3 reads CASHPRMGTDTQYF. DNA of the CDR3: TGTGCCAGCCATCCGAGGATGGGCACAGATACGCAGTATTTT.